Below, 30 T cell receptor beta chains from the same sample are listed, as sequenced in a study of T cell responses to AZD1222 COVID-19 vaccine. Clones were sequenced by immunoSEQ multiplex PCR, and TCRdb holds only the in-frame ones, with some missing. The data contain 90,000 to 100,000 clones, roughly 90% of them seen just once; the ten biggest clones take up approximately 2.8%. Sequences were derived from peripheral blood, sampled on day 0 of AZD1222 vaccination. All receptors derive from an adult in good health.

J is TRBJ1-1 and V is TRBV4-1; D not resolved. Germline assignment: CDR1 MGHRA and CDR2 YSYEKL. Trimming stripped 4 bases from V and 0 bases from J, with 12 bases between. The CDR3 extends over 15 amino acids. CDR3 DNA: TGCGCCAGCAGCCTGCTAGAATCCATGAACACTGAAGCTTTCTTT. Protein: CASSLLESMNTEAFF.

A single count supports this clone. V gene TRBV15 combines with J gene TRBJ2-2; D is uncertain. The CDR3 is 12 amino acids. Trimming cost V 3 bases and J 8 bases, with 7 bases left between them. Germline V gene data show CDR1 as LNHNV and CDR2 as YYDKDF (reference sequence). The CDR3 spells CATSRGSGELFF. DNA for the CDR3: TGTGCCACCAGCAGGGGGTCGGGGGAGCTGTTTTTT.

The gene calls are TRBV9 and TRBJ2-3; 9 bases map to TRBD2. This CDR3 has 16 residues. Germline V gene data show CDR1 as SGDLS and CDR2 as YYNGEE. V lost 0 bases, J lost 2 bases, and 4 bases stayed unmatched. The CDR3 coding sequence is TGTGCCAGCAGCGTAGAGAGCGGGAGGCCCACAGATACGCAGTATTTT. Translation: CASSVESGRPTDTQYF.

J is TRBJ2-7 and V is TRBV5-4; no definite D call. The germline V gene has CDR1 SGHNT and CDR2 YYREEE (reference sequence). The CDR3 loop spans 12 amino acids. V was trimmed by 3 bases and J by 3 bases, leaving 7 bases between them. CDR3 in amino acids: CASSSPGYEQYF. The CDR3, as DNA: TGTGCCAGCAGCTCCCCCGGCTACGAGCAGTACTTC.

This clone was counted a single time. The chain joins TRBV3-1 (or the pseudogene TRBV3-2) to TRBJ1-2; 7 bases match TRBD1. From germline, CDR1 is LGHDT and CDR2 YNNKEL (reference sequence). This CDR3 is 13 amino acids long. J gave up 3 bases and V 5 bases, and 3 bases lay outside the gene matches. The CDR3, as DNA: TGTGCCAGCAGCAGACAGGGTGACTATGGCTACACCTTC. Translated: CASSRQGDYGYTF.

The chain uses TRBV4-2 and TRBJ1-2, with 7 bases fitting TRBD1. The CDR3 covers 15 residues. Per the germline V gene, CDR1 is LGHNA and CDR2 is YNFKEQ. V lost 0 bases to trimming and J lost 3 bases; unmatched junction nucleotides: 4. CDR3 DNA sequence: TGTGCCAGCAGCCAAGAAAAGGGACAGCACTATGGCTACACCTTC. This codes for CASSQEKGQHYGYTF.

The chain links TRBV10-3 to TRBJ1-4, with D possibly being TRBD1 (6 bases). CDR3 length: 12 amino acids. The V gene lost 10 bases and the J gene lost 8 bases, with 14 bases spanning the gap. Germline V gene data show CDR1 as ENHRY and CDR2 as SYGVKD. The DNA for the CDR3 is TGTGCCACCGGAGGGGGTGGAGAAAAACTGTTTTTT. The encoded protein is CATGGGGEKLFF.

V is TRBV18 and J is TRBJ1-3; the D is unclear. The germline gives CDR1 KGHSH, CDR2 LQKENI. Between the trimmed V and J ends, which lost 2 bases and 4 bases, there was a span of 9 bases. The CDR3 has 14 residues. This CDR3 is CASSPTQDGNTIYF. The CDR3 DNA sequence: TGTGCCAGCTCACCAACTCAAGACGGAAACACCATATATTTT.

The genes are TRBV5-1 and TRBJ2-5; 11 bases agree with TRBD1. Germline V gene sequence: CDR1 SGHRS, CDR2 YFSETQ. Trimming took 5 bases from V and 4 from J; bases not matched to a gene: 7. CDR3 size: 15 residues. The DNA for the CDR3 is TGCGCCAGCAGTAAGGACAGGGGGCTAGTAGAGACCCAGTACTTC. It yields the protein CASSKDRGLVETQYF.

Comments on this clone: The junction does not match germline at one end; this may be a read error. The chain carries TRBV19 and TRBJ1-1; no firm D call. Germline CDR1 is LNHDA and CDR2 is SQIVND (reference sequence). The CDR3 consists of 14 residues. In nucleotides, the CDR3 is TGTGCCAGTAGAATAGATATCGGGAACACTGAAGCTTTCTTT. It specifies CASRIDIGNTEAFF. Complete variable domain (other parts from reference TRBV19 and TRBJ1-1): DGGITQSPKYLFRKEGQNVTLSCEQNLNHDAMYWYRQDPGQGLRLIYYSQIVNDFQKGDIAEGYSVSREKKESFPLTVTSAQKNPTAFYLCASRIDIGNTEAFFGQGTRLTVV.

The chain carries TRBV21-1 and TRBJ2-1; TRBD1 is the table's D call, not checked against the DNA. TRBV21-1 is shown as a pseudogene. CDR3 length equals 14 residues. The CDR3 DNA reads TGTGCCAGCAGCAAAGTGGGGGCCGGAGATGAGCAGTTCTTC. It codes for CASSKVGAGDEQFF.

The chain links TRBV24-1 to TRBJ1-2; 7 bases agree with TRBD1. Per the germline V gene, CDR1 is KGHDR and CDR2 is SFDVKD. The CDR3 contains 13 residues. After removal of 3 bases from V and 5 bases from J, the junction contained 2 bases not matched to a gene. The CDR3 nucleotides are TGTGCCACCAGTGATAGCAGGGGGTATGGCTACACCTTC. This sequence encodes CATSDSRGYGYTF.

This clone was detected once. CDR3 sequence reads: CASSIISSTDTQYF. In nucleotides, the CDR3 is TGTGCCAGTAGTATCATATCGTCCACAGATACGCAGTATTTT. The J gene is TRBJ2-3, the V gene TRBV19; D remains unclear. The germline CDR1 and CDR2 sequences are LNHDA and SQIVND (reference sequence). This CDR3 comprises 14 residues. Trimming removed 3 bases from V and 2 bases from J, with 9 bases in between.

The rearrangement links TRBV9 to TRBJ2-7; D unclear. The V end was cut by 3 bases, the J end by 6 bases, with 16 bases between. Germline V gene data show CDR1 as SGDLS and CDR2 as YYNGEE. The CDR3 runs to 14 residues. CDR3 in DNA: TGTGCCAGCAGCGCCCTCGGCTCGGGTCTCGAGCAGTACTTC. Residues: CASSALGSGLEQYF.

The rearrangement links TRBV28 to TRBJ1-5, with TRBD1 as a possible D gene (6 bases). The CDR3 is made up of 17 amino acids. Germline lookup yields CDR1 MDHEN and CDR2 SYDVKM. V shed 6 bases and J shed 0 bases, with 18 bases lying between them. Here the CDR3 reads CASSALTQGHSNQPQHF. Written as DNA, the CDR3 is TGTGCCAGCAGCGCCCTAACCCAGGGGCATAGCAATCAGCCCCAGCATTTT.

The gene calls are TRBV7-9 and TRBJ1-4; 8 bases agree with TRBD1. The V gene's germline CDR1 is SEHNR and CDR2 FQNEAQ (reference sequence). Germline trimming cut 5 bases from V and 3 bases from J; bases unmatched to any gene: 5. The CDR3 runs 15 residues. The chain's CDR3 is CASSVGQGSNEKLFF. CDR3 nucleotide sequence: TGTGCCAGCAGCGTAGGACAGGGCTCTAATGAAAAACTGTTTTTT.

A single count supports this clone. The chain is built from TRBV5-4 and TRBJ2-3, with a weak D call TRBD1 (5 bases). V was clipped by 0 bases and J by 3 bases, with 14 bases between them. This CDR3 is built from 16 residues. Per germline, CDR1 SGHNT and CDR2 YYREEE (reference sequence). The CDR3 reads CASSLEVQGWTDTQYF. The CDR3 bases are TGTGCCAGCAGCTTGGAAGTCCAGGGATGGACAGATACGCAGTATTTT.

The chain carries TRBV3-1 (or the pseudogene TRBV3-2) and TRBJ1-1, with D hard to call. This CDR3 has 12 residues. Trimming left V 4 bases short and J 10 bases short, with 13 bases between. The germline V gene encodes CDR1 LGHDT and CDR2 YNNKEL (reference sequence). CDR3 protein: CASSPLQSPAFF. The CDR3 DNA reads TGTGCCAGCAGCCCACTACAGTCTCCAGCTTTCTTT.

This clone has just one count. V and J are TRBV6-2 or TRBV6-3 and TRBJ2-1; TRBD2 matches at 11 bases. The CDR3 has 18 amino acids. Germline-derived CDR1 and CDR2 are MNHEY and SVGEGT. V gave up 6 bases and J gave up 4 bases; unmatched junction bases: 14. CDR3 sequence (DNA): TGTGCCAGCAGCCAACTGACTAGCGGGATAAACCGGTACAATGAGCAGTTCTTC. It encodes CASSQLTSGINRYNEQFF.

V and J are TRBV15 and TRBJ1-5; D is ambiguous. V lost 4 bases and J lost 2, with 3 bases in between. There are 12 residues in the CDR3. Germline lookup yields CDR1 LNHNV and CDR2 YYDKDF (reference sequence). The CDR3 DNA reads TGTGCCACCAGCATGGGCAATCAGCCCCAGCATTTT. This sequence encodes CATSMGNQPQHF.

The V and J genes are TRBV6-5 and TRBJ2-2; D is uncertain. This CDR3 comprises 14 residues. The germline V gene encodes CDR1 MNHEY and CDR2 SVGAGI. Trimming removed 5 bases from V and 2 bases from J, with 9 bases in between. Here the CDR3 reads CASSRTGNTGELFF. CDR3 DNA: TGTGCCAGCAGTCGGACGGGCAACACCGGGGAGCTGTTTTTT.

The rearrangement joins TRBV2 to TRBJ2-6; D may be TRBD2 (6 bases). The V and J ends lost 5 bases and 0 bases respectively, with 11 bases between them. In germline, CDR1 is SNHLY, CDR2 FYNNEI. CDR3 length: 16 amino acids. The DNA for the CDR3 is TGTGCCAGCAGTTGGAGGGTTGGCTCTGGGGCCAACGTCCTGACTTTC. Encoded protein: CASSWRVGSGANVLTF.

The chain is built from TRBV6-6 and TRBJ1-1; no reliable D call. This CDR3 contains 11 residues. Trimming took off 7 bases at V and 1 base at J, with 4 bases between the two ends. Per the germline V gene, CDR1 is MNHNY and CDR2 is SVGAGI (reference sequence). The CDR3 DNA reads TGTGCCAGCACAAAGAACACTGAAGCTTTCTTT. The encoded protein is CASTKNTEAFF.

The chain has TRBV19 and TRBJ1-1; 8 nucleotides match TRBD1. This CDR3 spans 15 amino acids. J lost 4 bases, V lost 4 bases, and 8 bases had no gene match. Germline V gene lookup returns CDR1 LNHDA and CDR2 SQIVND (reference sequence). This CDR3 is CASSTRDRGGTEAFF. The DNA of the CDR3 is TGTGCCAGTAGTACCCGCGACAGGGGTGGCACTGAAGCTTTCTTT.

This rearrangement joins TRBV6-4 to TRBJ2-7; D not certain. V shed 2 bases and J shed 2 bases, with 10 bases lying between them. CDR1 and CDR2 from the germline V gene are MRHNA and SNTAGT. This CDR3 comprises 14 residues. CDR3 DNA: TGTGCCAGCAGTGACGTTCTGGCAGCCTACGAGCAGTACTTC. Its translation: CASSDVLAAYEQYF.

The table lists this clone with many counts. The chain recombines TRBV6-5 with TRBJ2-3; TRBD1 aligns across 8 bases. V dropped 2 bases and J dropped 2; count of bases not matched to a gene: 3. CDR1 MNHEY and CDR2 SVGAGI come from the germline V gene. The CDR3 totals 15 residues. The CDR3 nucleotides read TGTGCCAGCAGTTACGGGACAGGAGACACAGATACGCAGTATTTT. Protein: CASSYGTGDTDTQYF.

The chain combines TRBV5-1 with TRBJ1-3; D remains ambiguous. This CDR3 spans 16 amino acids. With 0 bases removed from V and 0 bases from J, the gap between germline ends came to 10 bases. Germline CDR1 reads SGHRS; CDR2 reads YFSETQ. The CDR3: CASSLGPLSSGNTIYF. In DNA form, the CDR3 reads TGCGCCAGCAGCTTGGGACCTCTAAGCTCTGGAAACACCATATATTTT.

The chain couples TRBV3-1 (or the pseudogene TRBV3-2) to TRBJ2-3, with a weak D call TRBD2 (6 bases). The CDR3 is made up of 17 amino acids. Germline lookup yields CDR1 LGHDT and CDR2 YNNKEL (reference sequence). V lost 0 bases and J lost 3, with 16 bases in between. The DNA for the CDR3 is TGTGCCAGCAGCCAAGATCTAAGAGGACTACGAACAGATACGCAGTATTTT. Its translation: CASSQDLRGLRTDTQYF.

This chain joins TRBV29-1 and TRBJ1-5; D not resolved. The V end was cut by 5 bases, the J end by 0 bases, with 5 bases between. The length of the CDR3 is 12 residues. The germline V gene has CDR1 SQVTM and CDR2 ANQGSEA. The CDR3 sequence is CSVSDSNQPQHF. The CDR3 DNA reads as TGCAGCGTTTCAGATAGCAATCAGCCCCAGCATTTT.

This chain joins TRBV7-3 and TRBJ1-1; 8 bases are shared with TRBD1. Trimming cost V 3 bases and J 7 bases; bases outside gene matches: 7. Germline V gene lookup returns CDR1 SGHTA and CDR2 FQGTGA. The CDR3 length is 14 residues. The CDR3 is CASSFDRGSGEAFF. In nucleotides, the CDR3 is TGTGCCAGCAGCTTTGACAGGGGATCAGGTGAAGCTTTCTTT.